This T cell receptor (beta chain) was documented in a study of T-cell reconstitution after alpha-beta-depleted transplantation in children. Notes on the study in general: T-cell counts and diversity at one year following transplant were attributed mainly to newly produced T cells. Alpha-beta T cells present about two months after transplant were reported to originate from several hundred expanded graft clones.

For TCRbeta, the library was prepared with unique molecular identifiers. TCRdb ran MiXCR on the PCR reads and lists one entry per CDR3 protein. The profile covers about 980,000 distinct CDR3 sequences, with roughly 31% appearing a single time and under 30% taken by the ten largest. Details on this clonotype: The target antigen is unknown.

V gave up 4 bases and J gave up 1 base; unmatched junction bases: 6. This CDR3 comprises 15 residues. The germline V gene encodes CDR1 SGHRS and CDR2 YFSETQ. This rearrangement joins TRBV5-1 to TRBJ1-1, with 8 positions matching TRBD1. This sequence originates from a boy under two years old who had a stem cell transplant for SCID, so the T cells may come from the graft donor. The source material was PBMCs, mostly from graft donor cells, sampled 360 days after TCRalphabeta/CD19-depleted stem cell transplant. The CDR3 region has the DNA TGCGCCAGCAGCCCAGACGACAGGGGGAACACTGAAGCTTTCTTT. Its protein product is CASSPDDRGNTEAFF. The whole variable domain, remainder taken from reference TRBV5-1 and TRBJ1-1, is KAGVTQTPRYLIKTRGQQVTLSCSPISGHRSVSWYQQTPGQGLQFLFEYFSETQRNKGNFPGRFSGRQFSNSRSEMNVSTLELGDSALYLCASSPDDRGNTEAFFGQGTRLTVV.